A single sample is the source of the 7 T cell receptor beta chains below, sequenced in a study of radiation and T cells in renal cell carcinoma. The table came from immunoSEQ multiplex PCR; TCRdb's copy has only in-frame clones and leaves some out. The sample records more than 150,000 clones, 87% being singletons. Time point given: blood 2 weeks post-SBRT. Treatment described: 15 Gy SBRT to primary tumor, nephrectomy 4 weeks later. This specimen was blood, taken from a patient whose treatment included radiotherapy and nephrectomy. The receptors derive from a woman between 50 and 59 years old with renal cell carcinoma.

The CDR3 bases are TGTGCCAGCTCACCACTAACAGCTAAAGATCAGCCCCAGCATTTT. Amino acids: CASSPLTAKDQPQHF. The J gene is TRBJ1-5, the V gene TRBV18, with D hard to call. Trimming took 1 base from V and 5 from J, leaving 12 bases between them. Germline assignment: CDR1 KGHSH and CDR2 LQKENI. CDR3 length: 15 residues.

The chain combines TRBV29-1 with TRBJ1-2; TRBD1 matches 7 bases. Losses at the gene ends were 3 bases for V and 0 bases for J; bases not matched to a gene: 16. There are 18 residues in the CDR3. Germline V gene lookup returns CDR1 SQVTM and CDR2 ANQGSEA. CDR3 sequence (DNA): TGCAGCGTTGATCGAAGGGGGCCTCCACACTTTTCTAACTATGGCTACACCTTC. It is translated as CSVDRRGPPHFSNYGYTF.

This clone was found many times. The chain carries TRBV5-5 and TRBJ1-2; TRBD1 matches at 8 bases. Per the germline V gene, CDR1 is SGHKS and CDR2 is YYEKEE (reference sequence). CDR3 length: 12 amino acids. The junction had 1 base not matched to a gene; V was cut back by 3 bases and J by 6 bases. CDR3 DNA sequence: TGTGCCAGCAGCTGGACAGGGAATGGCTACACCTTC. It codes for CASSWTGNGYTF.

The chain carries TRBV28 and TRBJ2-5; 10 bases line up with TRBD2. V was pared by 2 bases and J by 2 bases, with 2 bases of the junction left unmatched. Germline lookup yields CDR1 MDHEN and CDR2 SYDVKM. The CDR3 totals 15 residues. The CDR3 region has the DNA TGTGCCAGCAGTTTACTTAGCGGGGGGCAAGAGACCCAGTACTTC. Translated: CASSLLSGGQETQYF.

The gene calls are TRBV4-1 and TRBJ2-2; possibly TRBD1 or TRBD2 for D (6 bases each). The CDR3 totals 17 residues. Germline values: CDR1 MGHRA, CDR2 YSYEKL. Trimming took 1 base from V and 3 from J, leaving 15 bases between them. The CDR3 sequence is CASSQGARGEYTGELFF. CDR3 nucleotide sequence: TGCGCCAGCAGCCAAGGGGCTAGGGGGGAGTACACCGGGGAGCTGTTTTTT.

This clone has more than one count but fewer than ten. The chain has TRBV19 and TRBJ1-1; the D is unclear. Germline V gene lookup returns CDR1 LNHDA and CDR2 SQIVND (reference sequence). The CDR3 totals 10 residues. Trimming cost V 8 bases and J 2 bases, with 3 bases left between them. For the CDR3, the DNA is TGTGCCAGTGCTAACACTGAAGCTTTCTTT. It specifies CASANTEAFF.

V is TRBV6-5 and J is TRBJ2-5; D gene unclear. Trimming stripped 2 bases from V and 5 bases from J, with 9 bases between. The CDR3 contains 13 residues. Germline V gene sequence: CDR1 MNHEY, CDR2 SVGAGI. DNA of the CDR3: TGTGCCAGCAGTTACCACCGGTGGGAGACCCAGTACTTC. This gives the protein CASSYHRWETQYF.